This T cell receptor (beta chain) was recorded in a study of T cell responses to AZD1222 COVID-19 vaccine. Study-wide points: Spike-specific TCR breadth and depth rose after two AZD1222 doses. Dominant at 160-218 and 743-854, vaccine-associated CD4 TCRs also spanned spike. Seropositive at baseline were only a handful of AZD1222 recipients.

Germline trimming cut 5 bases from V and 5 bases from J; bases unmatched to any gene: 8. The CDR3 has 14 amino acids. The V gene's germline CDR1 is LNHDA and CDR2 SQIVND (reference sequence). Method: immunoSEQ multiplex PCR; TCRdb's copy keeps in-frame clones and lacks some. Among some 130,000 clones, around four fifths were seen once, and the ten largest hold over 3.5%. Regarding this clone: Its cognate antigen is unknown.

Sequences were derived from peripheral blood, sampled on day 0 of AZD1222 vaccination. The chain recombines TRBV19 with TRBJ1-1, with 7 nucleotides matching TRBD1. The receptor was isolated from an adult in good health. For the CDR3, the DNA is TGTGCCAGTAGTGTGTACAGGGGAAGGACTGAAGCTTTCTTT. This codes for CASSVYRGRTEAFF.